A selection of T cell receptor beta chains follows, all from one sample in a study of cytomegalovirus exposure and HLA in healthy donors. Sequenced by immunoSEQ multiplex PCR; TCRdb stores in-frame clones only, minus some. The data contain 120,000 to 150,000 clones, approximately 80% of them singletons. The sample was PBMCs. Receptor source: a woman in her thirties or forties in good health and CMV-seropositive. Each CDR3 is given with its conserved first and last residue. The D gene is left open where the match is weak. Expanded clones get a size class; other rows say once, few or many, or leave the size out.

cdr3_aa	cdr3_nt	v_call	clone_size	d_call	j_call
CASSGEVNTEAFF	TGTGCCAGCTCTGGGGAGGTTAACACTGAAGCTTTCTTT	TRBV6-5	NA	NA	TRBJ1-1
CASSPSARLPGYTF	TGTGCCAGCAGCCCTTCTGCCAGGTTGCCTGGCTACACCTTC	TRBV28	NA	NA	TRBJ1-2
CASSYRTRYEQYF	TGTGCCAGCAGTTACCGGACAAGGTACGAGCAGTACTTC	TRBV27	few	NA	TRBJ2-7
CSVDEGGQGEEQYF	TGCAGCGTTGACGAGGGGGGACAGGGGGAAGAGCAGTACTTC	TRBV29-1	NA	TRBD1	TRBJ2-7
CASSLGVGGADTQYF	TGTGCCAGCAGCTTAGGCGTCGGGGGGGCAGATACGCAGTATTTT	TRBV7-3	NA	TRBD2	TRBJ2-3
CASPTSGTYEQYF	TGTGCCAGCCCGACTAGCGGAACCTACGAGCAGTACTTC	TRBV11-3	NA	TRBD2	TRBJ2-7
CASSPGTGVGELFF	TGTGCCAGCAGCCCCGGGACAGGGGTCGGGGAGCTGTTTTTT	TRBV7-3	NA	TRBD1	TRBJ2-2
CASTLQGAVSGANVLTF	TGTGCCAGCACGTTACAGGGGGCCGTCTCTGGGGCCAACGTCCTGACTTTC	TRBV2	NA	TRBD1	TRBJ2-6
CASGRDNENIQYF	TGTGCTAGTGGTCGGGACAACGAAAACATTCAGTACTTC	TRBV12-5	NA	NA	TRBJ2-4
CASSPSRGGLGQPQHF	TGTGCCAGCAGCCCCAGTCGGGGGGGCCTAGGGCAGCCCCAGCATTTT	TRBV28	NA	NA	TRBJ1-5
CASSVGGLYNEQFF	TGTGCCAGCAGCGTCGGGGGGTTGTACAATGAGCAGTTCTTC	TRBV9	NA	TRBD2	TRBJ2-1
CASKRDAYEQYF	TGTGCCAGCAAGCGGGACGCCTACGAGCAGTACTTC	TRBV6-5	NA	TRBD2	TRBJ2-7
CASSRGYEQYF	TGTGCCAGCAGCCGAGGGTACGAGCAGTACTTC	TRBV14	NA	NA	TRBJ2-7
CASSLPLGTSTDTQYF	TGTGCCAGCAGCTTGCCACTAGGAACTAGCACAGATACGCAGTATTTT	TRBV5-4	NA	NA	TRBJ2-3
CASSEGETGWNYGYTF	TGTGCCAGCAGTGAAGGGGAGACAGGGTGGAACTATGGCTACACCTTC	TRBV6-1	NA	TRBD1	TRBJ1-2
CASSSRVRSAANVLTF	TGTGCCAGCAGCAGCAGGGTACGGTCGGCGGCCAACGTCCTGACTTTC	TRBV5-4	once	NA	TRBJ2-6
CASSIDGTSGRANTGELFF	TGTGCCAGTAGTATAGATGGGACTAGCGGGAGGGCGAACACCGGGGAGCTGTTTTTT	TRBV19	NA	TRBD2	TRBJ2-2
CASSLDGGNEQFF	TGCGCCAGCAGCTTGGACGGGGGTAATGAGCAGTTCTTC	TRBV5-1	NA	NA	TRBJ2-1
CASSPEWGRQETQYF	TGTGCCAGCAGCCCCGAGTGGGGGCGTCAAGAGACCCAGTACTTC	TRBV5-4	once	NA	TRBJ2-5
CASSPGIYGYTF	TGTGCCAGCAGTCCCGGGATCTATGGCTACACCTTC	TRBV6-6	NA	NA	TRBJ1-2
CASSSRRDSRNTIYF	TGTGCCAGCAGCTCCCGCCGGGACAGCCGAAACACCATATATTTT	TRBV7-2	NA	TRBD1	TRBJ1-3
CSVLTGVDQFF	TGCAGCGTGTTAACAGGAGTGGACCAGTTCTTC	TRBV29-1	NA	NA	TRBJ2-1
CASSRLAGGATDTQYF	TGTGCTAGCAGCCGACTAGCGGGGGGGGCAACAGATACGCAGTATTTT	TRBV7-7	NA	TRBD2	TRBJ2-3
CASTLAGTANSGANVLTF	TGTGCCAGCACCCTGGCGGGGACAGCGAACTCTGGGGCCAACGTCCTGACTTTC	TRBV5-4	NA	NA	TRBJ2-6
CASSATAGGLQETQYF	TGTGCCAGCAGCGCCACTGCGGGGGGGTTACAAGAGACCCAGTACTTC	TRBV9	NA	TRBD2	TRBJ2-5
CSFRGSEKLFF	TGCAGCTTCAGGGGGTCTGAAAAACTGTTTTTT	TRBV29-1	once	TRBD1	TRBJ1-4
CASSTIADTEAFF	TGTGCCAGCAGCACTATAGCCGACACTGAAGCTTTCTTT	TRBV28	NA	NA	TRBJ1-1
CASSGLTGDTQYF	TGTGCCAGCAGCGGACTCACGGGAGATACGCAGTATTTT	TRBV9	NA	NA	TRBJ2-3
CASTRGNYGYTF	TGTGCCAGTACCAGGGGCAACTATGGCTACACCTTC	TRBV19	NA	NA	TRBJ1-2
CASPSGAGELFF	TGTGCCAGCCCGTCGGGTGCCGGGGAGCTGTTTTTT	TRBV6-6	NA	NA	TRBJ2-2
CASSPGTGGVSYNEQFF	TGTGCCAGCAGCCCCGGGACAGGGGGCGTCTCCTACAATGAGCAGTTCTTC	TRBV7-9	few	TRBD1	TRBJ2-1
CASRSQGSYEQYF	TGTGCCAGCAGGTCCCAGGGCTCCTACGAGCAGTACTTC	TRBV5-6	NA	NA	TRBJ2-7
CASSTDSGRTTDTQYF	TGTGCCAGCAGCACCGATAGCGGAAGAACCACAGATACGCAGTATTTT	TRBV5-4	NA	NA	TRBJ2-3
CASSLGTSGGAAETQYF	TGTGCCAGCAGCTTAGGGACTAGCGGGGGGGCAGCGGAGACCCAGTACTTC	TRBV11-3	NA	TRBD2	TRBJ2-5
CASSPGLAVVSTDTQYF	TGTGCCAGCAGCCCCGGCCTAGCGGTTGTAAGCACAGATACGCAGTATTTT	TRBV13	NA	TRBD2	TRBJ2-3
CSVESWSSGRNEQFF	TGCAGCGTTGAATCGTGGTCTAGCGGGAGGAATGAGCAGTTCTTC	TRBV29-1	NA	TRBD2	TRBJ2-1
CASSLLGGDLDEQYF	TGTGCCAGCAGTTTATTGGGGGGGGATCTGGACGAGCAGTACTTC	TRBV28	NA	TRBD2	TRBJ2-7
CASQGLEGDEQFF	TGTGCCAGCCAGGGACTAGAGGGGGATGAGCAGTTCTTC	TRBV28	NA	TRBD2	TRBJ2-1